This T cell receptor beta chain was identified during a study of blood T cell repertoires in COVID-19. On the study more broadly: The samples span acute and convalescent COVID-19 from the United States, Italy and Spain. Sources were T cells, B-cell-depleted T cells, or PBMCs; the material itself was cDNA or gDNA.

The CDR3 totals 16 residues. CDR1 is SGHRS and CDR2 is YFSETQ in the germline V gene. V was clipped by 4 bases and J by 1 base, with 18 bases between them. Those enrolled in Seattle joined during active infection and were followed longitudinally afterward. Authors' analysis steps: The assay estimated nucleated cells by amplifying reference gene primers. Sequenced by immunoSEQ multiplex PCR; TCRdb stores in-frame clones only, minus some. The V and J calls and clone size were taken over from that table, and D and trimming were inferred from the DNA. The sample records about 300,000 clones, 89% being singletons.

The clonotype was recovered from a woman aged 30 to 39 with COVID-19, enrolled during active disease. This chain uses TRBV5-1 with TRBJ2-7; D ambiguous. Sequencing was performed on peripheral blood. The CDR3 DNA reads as TGCGCCAGCAGCCTCCGGGTAAGAGCCGGTTCCTACGAGCAGTACTTC. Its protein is CASSLRVRAGSYEQYF.